This T cell receptor (beta chain) was found in a study of T cell responses to AZD1222 COVID-19 vaccine. Study-wide findings and caveats: There were mostly white British donors and more females than males, and clonal diversity was possibly underestimated. Only six people who got AZD1222 tested seropositive at baseline.

Clones were sequenced by immunoSEQ multiplex PCR, and TCRdb holds only the in-frame ones, with some missing. The table records about 180,000 clones, around 90% of them present only once. Researchers grouped second doses given at about 4 or about 12 weeks into one pool. The germline CDR1 and CDR2 sequences are KGHSH and LQKENI. After removal of 3 bases from V and 0 bases from J, the junction contained 10 bases not matched to a gene. The CDR3 runs to 18 residues. Comment on this clone: What it binds is not known.

The starting material was peripheral blood, obtained 28 days after the second AZD1222 dose. The V and J genes are TRBV18 and TRBJ2-7; the match to TRBD1 covers 11 bases. This TCR derives from an adult who received the AZD1222 COVID-19 vaccine. CDR3 loop: CASSPWDRGRVTSYEQYF. The CDR3 coding sequence is TGTGCCAGCTCACCCTGGGACAGGGGGAGGGTGACCTCCTACGAGCAGTACTTC.